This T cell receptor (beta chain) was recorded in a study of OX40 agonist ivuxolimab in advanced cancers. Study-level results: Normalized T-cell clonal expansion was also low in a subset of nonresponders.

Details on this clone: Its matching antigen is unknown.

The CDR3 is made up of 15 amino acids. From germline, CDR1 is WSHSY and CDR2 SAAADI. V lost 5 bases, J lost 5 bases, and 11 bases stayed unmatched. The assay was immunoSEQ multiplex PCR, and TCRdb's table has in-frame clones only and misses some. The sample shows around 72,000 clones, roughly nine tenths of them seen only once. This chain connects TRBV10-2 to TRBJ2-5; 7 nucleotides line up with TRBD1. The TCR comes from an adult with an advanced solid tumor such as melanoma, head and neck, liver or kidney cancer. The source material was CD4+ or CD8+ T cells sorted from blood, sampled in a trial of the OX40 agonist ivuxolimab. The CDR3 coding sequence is TGCGCCAGCAGTCCTCACAGGGGATCCGGGGAGACCCAGTACTTC. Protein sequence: CASSPHRGSGETQYF.